Each of the 14 T cell receptor beta chains below was sequenced from the same sample in a study of blood T cell repertoires in COVID-19. Sequencing used immunoSEQ multiplex PCR; TCRdb keeps in-frame clones, though not all of them. The table has under 170,000 clones, roughly 87% seen once. Sequencing input: peripheral blood. Every receptor here comes from a woman in her fifties or sixties with active or convalescent COVID-19.

This rearrangement joins TRBV19 to TRBJ1-2; weak D call: TRBD1 (6 bases). The CDR3 has 18 residues. CDR1 is LNHDA and CDR2 is SQIVND in the germline V gene (reference sequence). Trimming cost V 6 bases and J 0 bases, with 23 bases left between them. The DNA of the CDR3 is TGTGCCAGTAGCCCAGTGGGTGACAGGCCGTCGTCTAACTATGGCTACACCTTC. It encodes CASSPVGDRPSSNYGYTF.

The chain joins TRBV5-4 to TRBJ2-7; 7 positions agree with TRBD1. The germline CDR1 and CDR2 sequences are SGHNT and YYREEE (reference sequence). Unmatched junction bases numbered 6, after V lost 4 bases and J lost 2 bases. This CDR3 spans 14 amino acids. CDR3: CASSRGQHAYEQYF. The CDR3 DNA sequence: TGTGCCAGCAGCCGGGGACAGCATGCCTACGAGCAGTACTTC.

V and J are TRBV7-3 and TRBJ2-3, with no clear D. The CDR3 sequence is 16 residues long. Germline CDR1 SGHTA, CDR2 FQGTGA. Trimming removed 4 bases from V and 2 bases from J, with 16 bases in between. DNA of the CDR3: TGTGCCAGCAGCTCACGAGGCTTTTCTATCACAGATACGCAGTATTTT. Translated: CASSSRGFSITDTQYF.

The rearrangement joins TRBV4-3 to TRBJ1-6, with D possibly TRBD1 on 6 matching bases. This CDR3 spans 16 amino acids. Germline V gene data show CDR1 as LGHNA and CDR2 as YSLEER. With 0 bases removed from V and 10 bases from J, the gap between germline ends came to 16 bases. The CDR3 reads CASSQEVSQGNSPLHF. CDR3 nucleotide sequence: TGCGCCAGCAGCCAAGAAGTGTCCCAGGGGAACTCACCCCTCCACTTT.

A single count supports this clone. The chain couples TRBV3-1 (or the pseudogene TRBV3-2) to TRBJ2-7; perhaps TRBD2 as D (5 bases). V lost 0 bases to trimming and J lost 5 bases, with 17 bases between them. CDR1 is LGHDT and CDR2 is YNNKEL in the germline V gene (reference sequence). This CDR3 region has 16 residues. In DNA, the CDR3 is TGTGCCAGCAGCCAAGATGGTCGAGGACTCCCCAACGAGCAGTACTTC. It encodes CASSQDGRGLPNEQYF.

The chain uses TRBV21-1 and TRBJ2-3; the D call TRBD2 from the table was never checked on the DNA. TRBV21-1 is annotated as a pseudogene. CDR3 length: 17 amino acids. CDR3 DNA sequence: TGTGCCAGCAGCTGTCCTCGTTTAGCGGGGGATACAGATACGCAGTATTTT. Its protein product is CASSCPRLAGDTDTQYF.

The sample holds one count of this clone. This sequence joins TRBV4-3 and TRBJ2-7, with TRBD1 identical over 7 bases. The CDR3 has 17 residues. V dropped 1 base and J dropped 0; count of bases not matched to a gene: 9. Germline V lookup: CDR1 LGHNA, CDR2 YSLEER. The CDR3 is CASSQGIVQGSSYEQYF. In nucleotides, the CDR3 is TGCGCCAGCAGCCAAGGGATTGTACAGGGGAGCTCCTACGAGCAGTACTTC.

V is TRBV5-1 and J is TRBJ1-1; no clear D. The CDR3 spans 13 residues. V was clipped by 5 bases and J by 1 base, with 9 bases between them. The germline V gene encodes CDR1 SGHRS and CDR2 YFSETQ. The CDR3 DNA follows: TGCGCCAGCAGACAACAGCAGAACACTGAAGCTTTCTTT. This codes for CASRQQQNTEAFF.

The gene calls are TRBV6-5 and TRBJ1-1, with a weak D call TRBD1 (6 bases). CDR3 length: 15 amino acids. Per the germline V gene, CDR1 is MNHEY and CDR2 is SVGAGI. V was shortened by 2 bases and J by 3 bases, with 13 bases between the two germline ends. CDR3 in DNA: TGTGCCAGCAGTTACCGCGGGGGGGCGGACACTGAAGCTTTCTTT. As protein: CASSYRGGADTEAFF.

In DNA form, the CDR3 reads TGTGCTAGTGGCCGAGGAGTAGGACAGATTCAATACAATGAGCAGTTCTTC. Translation: CASGRGVGQIQYNEQFF. V gene TRBV12-5 combines with J gene TRBJ2-1; D is perhaps TRBD1 (6 bases). Germline-derived CDR1 and CDR2 are LGHNT and FRNRAP. The CDR3 has 17 residues. Deletions cut 6 bases from V and 4 bases from J, with 22 bases between.

The genes are TRBV19 and TRBJ1-4, with 11 bases identical to TRBD1. Trimming cost V 9 bases and J 8 bases; bases outside gene matches: 11. The V gene's germline CDR1 is LNHDA and CDR2 SQIVND (reference sequence). The CDR3 runs 15 residues. This CDR3 is CASHSGQGAGEKLFF. CDR3 coding DNA: TGTGCCAGCCATAGTGGACAGGGGGCAGGGGAAAAACTGTTTTTT.

The gene calls are TRBV5-3 and TRBJ1-1; D not resolved. TRBV5-3 is treated as an ORF (open reading frame) with a function not yet certain. This CDR3 comprises 16 residues. V was cut by 0 bases and J by 4 bases, with 16 bases left in between. CDR3 in amino acids: CARSLVPGIKGTEAFF. The CDR3 DNA follows: TGTGCCAGAAGCTTGGTTCCGGGGATTAAAGGCACTGAAGCTTTCTTT.

The V gene is TRBV6-5, the J gene TRBJ1-4, with 7 bases matching TRBD1. Germline CDR1 MNHEY, CDR2 SVGAGI. V lost 7 bases, J lost 10 bases, and 15 bases stayed unmatched. The CDR3 has 15 residues. CDR3 amino acids: CASNPGQMTSGKLFF. The CDR3 nucleotides are TGTGCCAGCAACCCGGGACAGATGACGAGCGGAAAACTGTTTTTT.

This chain connects TRBV3-1 (or the pseudogene TRBV3-2) to TRBJ2-3, with a possible D match to TRBD2 (6 bases). Germline V gene data show CDR1 as LGHDT and CDR2 as YNNKEL (reference sequence). The CDR3 consists of 15 residues. V lost 1 base and J 5 bases, leaving 13 bases between the germline ends. The CDR3 DNA reads TGTGCCAGCAGCCAAGGACTAGGAGTGGGAGATACGCAGTATTTT. This codes for CASSQGLGVGDTQYF.